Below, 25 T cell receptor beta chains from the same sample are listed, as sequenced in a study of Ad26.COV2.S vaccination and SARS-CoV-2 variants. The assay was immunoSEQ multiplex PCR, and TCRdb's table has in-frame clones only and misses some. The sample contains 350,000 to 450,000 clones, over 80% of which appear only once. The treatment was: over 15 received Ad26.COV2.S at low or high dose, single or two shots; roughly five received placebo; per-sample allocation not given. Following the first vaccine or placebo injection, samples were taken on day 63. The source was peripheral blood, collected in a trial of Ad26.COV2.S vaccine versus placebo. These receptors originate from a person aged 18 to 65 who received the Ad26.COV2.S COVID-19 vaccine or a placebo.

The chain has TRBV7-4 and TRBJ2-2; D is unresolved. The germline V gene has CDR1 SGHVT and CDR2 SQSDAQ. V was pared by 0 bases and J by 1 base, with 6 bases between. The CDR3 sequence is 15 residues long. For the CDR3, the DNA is TGTGCCAGCAGCTTAGCGCAATTGAACACCGGGGAGCTGTTTTTT. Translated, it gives CASSLAQLNTGELFF.

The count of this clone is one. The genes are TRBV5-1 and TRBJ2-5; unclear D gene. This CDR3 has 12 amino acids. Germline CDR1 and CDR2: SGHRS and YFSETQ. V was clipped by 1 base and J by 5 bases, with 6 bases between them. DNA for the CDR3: TGCGCCAGCAGCTTGCCGAGGGAGACCCAGTACTTC. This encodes CASSLPRETQYF.

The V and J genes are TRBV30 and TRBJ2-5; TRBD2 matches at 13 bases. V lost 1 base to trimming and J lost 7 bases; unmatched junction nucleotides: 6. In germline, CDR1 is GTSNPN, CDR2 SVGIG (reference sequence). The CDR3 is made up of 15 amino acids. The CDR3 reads CAWSGTSGGWWTQYF. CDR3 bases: TGTGCCTGGAGTGGGACTAGCGGGGGTTGGTGGACCCAGTACTTC.

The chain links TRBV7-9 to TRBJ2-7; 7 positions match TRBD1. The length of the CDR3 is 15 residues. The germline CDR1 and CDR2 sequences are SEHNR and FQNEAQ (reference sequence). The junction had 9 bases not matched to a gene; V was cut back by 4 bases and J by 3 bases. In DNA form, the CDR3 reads TGTGCCAGCAGCTCAAGGTGGGGACAGTACTACGAGCAGTACTTC. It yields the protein CASSSRWGQYYEQYF.

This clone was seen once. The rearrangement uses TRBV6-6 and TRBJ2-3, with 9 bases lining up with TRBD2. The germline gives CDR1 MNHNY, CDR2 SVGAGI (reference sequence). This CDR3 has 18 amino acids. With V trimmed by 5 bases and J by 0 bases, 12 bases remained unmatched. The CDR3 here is CASSPPKRGGESTDTQYF. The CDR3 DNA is TGTGCCAGCAGTCCGCCGAAACGCGGGGGGGAGAGCACAGATACGCAGTATTTT.

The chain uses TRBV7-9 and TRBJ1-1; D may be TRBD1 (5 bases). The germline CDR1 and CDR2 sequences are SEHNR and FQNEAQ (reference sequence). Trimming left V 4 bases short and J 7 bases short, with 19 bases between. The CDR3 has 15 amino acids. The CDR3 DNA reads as TGTGCCAGCAGCTCTCCTAGACAGTTCGAGGGTGAAGCTTTCTTT. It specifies CASSSPRQFEGEAFF.

The CDR3 protein is CASRLQGLTEAFF. The DNA for the CDR3 is TGTGCCAGTAGGCTCCAGGGCCTCACCGAAGCTTTCTTT. The gene calls are TRBV19 and TRBJ1-1, with D perhaps matching TRBD1 (5 bases). This CDR3 is built from 13 residues. Trimming cost V 6 bases and J 8 bases, with 16 bases left between them. Germline V CDR1 and CDR2: LNHDA, SQIVND (reference sequence).

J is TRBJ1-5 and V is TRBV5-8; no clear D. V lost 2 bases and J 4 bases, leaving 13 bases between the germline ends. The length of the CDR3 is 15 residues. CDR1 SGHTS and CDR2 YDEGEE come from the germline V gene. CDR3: CASSFIPAGNQPQHF. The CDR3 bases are TGTGCCAGCAGCTTTATCCCAGCCGGAAATCAGCCCCAGCATTTT.

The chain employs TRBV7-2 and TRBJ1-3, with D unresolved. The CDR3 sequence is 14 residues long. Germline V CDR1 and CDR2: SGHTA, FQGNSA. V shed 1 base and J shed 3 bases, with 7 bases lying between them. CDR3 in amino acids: CASSLGSNGNTIYF. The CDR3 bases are TGTGCCAGCAGCTTAGGTTCAAATGGAAACACCATATATTTT.

Here the CDR3 DNA reads TGCGCCAGCAGCTTGGAGGGTCAGCCCCAGCATTTT. It is translated as CASSLEGQPQHF. The chain employs TRBV5-1 and TRBJ1-5; unclear D gene. Germline V gene data show CDR1 as SGHRS and CDR2 as YFSETQ. This CDR3 has 12 residues. Trimming cost V 0 bases and J 6 bases, with 4 bases left between them.

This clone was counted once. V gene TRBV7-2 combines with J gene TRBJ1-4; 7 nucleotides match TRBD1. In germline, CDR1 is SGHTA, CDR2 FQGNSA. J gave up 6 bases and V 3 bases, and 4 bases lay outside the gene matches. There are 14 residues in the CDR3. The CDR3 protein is CASSFRQGDEKLFF. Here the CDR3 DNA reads TGTGCCAGCAGCTTTCGGCAGGGGGATGAAAAACTGTTTTTT.

As DNA, the CDR3 is TGTGCCAGTAGTCTAGGGGTTGGTGCATTGGAGACCCAGTACTTC. It translates to CASSLGVGALETQYF. The rearrangement links TRBV19 to TRBJ2-5, with D possibly being TRBD1 (5 bases). V dropped 5 bases and J dropped 5 bases, with 18 bases sitting between them. The CDR3 length is 15 residues. The germline CDR1 and CDR2 sequences are LNHDA and SQIVND (reference sequence).

CDR3 sequence (DNA): TGTGCCAGCAGCTCGGGACAGCCAAAATATTTT. Its protein is CASSSGQPKYF. This chain links TRBV7-2 with TRBJ2-3; 7 nucleotides agree with TRBD1. CDR1 is SGHTA, CDR2 FQGNSA, per germline. CDR3 length: 11 amino acids. The V gene end was trimmed by 4 bases and the J gene end by 15 bases; junction bases not matched to a gene: 7.

The CDR3: CASSGLQGETQYF. The CDR3 region has the DNA TGTGCCAGCAGTGGGTTACAGGGGGAGACCCAGTACTTC. V and J are TRBV2 and TRBJ2-5; TRBD1 agrees at 7 bases. Germline V gene lookup returns CDR1 SNHLY and CDR2 FYNNEI. This CDR3 is built from 13 residues. V gave up 4 bases and J gave up 5 bases; unmatched junction bases: 4.

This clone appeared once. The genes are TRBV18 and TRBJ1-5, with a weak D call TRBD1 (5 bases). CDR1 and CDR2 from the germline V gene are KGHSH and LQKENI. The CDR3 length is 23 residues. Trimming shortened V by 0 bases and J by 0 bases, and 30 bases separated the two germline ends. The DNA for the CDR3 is TGTGCCAGCTCACCACCTTCCGAGAAACTGGCCGGGGGGGAGGAATATAGCAATCAGCCCCAGCATTTT. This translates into CASSPPSEKLAGGEEYSNQPQHF.

CDR3 protein: CASSLGTQNYGYTF. As DNA, the CDR3 is TGTGCCAGCAGCTTAGGTACCCAGAACTATGGCTACACCTTC. The chain has TRBV7-8 and TRBJ1-2, with D unresolved. The CDR3 is 14 residues long. V lost 1 base and J 2 bases, leaving 8 bases between the germline ends. Germline V CDR1 and CDR2: SGHVS, FQNEAQ.

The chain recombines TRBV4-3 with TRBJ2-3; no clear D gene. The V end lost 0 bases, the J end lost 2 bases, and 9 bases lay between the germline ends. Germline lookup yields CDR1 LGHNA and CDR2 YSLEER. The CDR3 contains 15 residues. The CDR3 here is CASSQDSHDTDTQYF. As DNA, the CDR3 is TGCGCCAGCAGCCAAGACAGCCACGACACAGATACGCAGTATTTT.

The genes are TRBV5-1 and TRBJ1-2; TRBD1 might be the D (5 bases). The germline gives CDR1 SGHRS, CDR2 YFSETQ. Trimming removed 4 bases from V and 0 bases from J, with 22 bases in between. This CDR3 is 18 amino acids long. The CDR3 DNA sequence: TGCGCCAGCAGCGTCAACCCCGGTACGAGGGGAGCTAACTATGGCTACACCTTC. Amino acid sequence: CASSVNPGTRGANYGYTF.

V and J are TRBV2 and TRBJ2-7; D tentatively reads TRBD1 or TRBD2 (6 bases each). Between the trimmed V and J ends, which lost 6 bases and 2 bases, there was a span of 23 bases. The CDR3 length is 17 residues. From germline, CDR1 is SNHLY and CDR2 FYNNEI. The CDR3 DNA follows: TGTGCCAGCAGGCCACAGGGACTGGTTTTACTAACCTACGAGCAGTACTTC. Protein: CASRPQGLVLLTYEQYF.

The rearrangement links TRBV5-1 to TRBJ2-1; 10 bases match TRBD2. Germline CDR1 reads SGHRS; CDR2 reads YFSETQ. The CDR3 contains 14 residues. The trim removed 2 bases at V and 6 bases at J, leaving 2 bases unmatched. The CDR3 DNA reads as TGCGCCAGCAGCTTAGCGGGGGGGCTCAATGAGCAGTTCTTC. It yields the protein CASSLAGGLNEQFF. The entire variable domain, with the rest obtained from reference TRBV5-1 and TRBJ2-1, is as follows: KAGVTQTPRYLIKTRGQQVTLSCSPISGHRSVSWYQQTPGQGLQFLFEYFSETQRNKGNFPGRFSGRQFSNSRSEMNVSTLELGDSALYLCASSLAGGLNEQFFGPGTRLTVL.

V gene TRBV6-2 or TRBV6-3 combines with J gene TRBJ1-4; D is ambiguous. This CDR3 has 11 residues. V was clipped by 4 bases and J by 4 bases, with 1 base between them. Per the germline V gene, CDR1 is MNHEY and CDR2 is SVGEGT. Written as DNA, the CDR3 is TGTGCCAGCAGTTTTAATGAAAAACTGTTTTTT. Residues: CASSFNEKLFF.

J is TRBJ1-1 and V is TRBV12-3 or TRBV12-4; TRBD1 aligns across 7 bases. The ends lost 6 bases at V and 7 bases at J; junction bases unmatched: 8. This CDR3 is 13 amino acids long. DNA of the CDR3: TGTGCCAGCAGCTGGGGGACAGTACTTGAAGCTTTCTTT. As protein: CASSWGTVLEAFF.

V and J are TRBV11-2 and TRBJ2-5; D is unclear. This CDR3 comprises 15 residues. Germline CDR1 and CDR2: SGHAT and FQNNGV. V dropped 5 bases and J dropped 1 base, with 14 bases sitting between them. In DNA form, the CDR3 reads TGTGCCAGCAGCCCCCGGGCGTATGCCCAAGAGACCCAGTACTTC. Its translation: CASSPRAYAQETQYF.

CDR3 sequence: CASSSTVSSGEKLFF. CDR3 nucleotide sequence: TGTGCCAGCAGCTCTACAGTCTCATCGGGGGAAAAACTGTTTTTT. The genes are TRBV7-2 and TRBJ1-4; D not resolved. Germline assignment: CDR1 SGHTA and CDR2 FQGNSA. The germline V and J ends were trimmed by 4 bases and 8 bases, with 17 bases remaining between them. The CDR3 is made up of 15 amino acids.

The CDR3 is CASSPRGRDTGELFF. As DNA, the CDR3 is TGTGCCAGCAGCCCCCGCGGGAGAGACACCGGGGAGCTGTTTTTT. V is TRBV9 and J is TRBJ2-2, with 7 bases identical to TRBD2. The CDR3 length is 15 residues. V lost 4 bases and J lost 3; bases outside the gene matches: 6. Germline V CDR1 and CDR2: SGDLS, YYNGEE.